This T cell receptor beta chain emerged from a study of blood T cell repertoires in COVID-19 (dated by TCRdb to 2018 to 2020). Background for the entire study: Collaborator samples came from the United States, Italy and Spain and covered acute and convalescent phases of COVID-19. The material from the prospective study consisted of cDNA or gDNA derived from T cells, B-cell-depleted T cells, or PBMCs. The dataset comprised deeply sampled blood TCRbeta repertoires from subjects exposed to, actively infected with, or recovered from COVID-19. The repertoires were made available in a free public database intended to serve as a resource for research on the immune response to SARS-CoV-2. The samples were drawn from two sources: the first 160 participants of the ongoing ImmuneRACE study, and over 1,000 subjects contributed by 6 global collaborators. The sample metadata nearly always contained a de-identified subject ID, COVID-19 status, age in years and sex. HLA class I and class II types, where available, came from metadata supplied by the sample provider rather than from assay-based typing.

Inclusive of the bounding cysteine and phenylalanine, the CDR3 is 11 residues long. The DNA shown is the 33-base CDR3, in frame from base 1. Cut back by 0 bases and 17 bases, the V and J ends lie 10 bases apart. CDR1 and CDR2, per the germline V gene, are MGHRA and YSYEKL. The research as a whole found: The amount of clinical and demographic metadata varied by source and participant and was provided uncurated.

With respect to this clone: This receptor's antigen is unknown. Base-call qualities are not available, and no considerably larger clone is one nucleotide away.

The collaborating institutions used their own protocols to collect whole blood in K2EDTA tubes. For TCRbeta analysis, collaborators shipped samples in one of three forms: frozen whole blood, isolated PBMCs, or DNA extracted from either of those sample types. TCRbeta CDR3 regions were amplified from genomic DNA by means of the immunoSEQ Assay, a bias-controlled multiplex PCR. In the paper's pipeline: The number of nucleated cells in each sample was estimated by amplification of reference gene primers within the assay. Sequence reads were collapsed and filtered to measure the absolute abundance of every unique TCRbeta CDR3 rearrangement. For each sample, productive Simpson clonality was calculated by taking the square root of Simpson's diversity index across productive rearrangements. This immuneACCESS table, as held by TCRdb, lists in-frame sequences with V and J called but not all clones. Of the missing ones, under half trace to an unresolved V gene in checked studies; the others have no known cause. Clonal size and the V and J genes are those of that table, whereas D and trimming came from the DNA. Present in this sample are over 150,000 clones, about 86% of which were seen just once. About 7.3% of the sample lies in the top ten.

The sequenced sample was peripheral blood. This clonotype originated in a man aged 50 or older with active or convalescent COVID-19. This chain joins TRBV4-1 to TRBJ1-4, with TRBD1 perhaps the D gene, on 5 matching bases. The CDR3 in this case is CASSQDRQIFF. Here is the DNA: TGCGCCAGCAGCCAAGATCGACAGATATTTTTT.